This T cell receptor (beta chain) is drawn from a study of T cell changes during pregnancy in multiple sclerosis (dated by TCRdb to between 2018 and 2021). Regarding the complete study: In women with multiple sclerosis, the researchers looked at how the T cell repertoire shifted as pregnancy progressed.

As concerns this clone: The antigen it recognizes is unknown. Qualities for individual bases were not recorded, and no much larger clone is one base off.

Library preparation was by the immunoSEQ multiplex PCR assay. TCRdb's version of the immuneACCESS table is confined to in-frame rearrangements and falls short of the full clone set. An unresolved V gene accounts for under half of the shortfall where checked; the remainder is of unknown origin. Here the sample has tens of thousands of clones; 93% occur a single time. The ten largest make up approximately 2.5% of the sample. V trim: 7 bases; J trim: 3 bases; unmatched bases: 12. CDR1 and CDR2, per the germline V gene, are MNHNS and SASEGT. Inclusive of the bounding cysteine and phenylalanine, the CDR3 is 15 residues long. The retained sequence is limited to the CDR3, 45 bases, with the frame set at the first base.

The source of this sequence is a female donor with multiple sclerosis, enrolled in a pregnancy study. The chain employs TRBV6-1 and TRBJ2-7; 7 bases in the junction line up with TRBD1. The sample consisted of peripheral blood, taken in the second trimester of pregnancy. The DNA sequence is given as TGTGCCAGCAACTGGGGGACAGAGTTATACTACGAGCAGTACTTC. The translation is CASNWGTELYYEQYF.